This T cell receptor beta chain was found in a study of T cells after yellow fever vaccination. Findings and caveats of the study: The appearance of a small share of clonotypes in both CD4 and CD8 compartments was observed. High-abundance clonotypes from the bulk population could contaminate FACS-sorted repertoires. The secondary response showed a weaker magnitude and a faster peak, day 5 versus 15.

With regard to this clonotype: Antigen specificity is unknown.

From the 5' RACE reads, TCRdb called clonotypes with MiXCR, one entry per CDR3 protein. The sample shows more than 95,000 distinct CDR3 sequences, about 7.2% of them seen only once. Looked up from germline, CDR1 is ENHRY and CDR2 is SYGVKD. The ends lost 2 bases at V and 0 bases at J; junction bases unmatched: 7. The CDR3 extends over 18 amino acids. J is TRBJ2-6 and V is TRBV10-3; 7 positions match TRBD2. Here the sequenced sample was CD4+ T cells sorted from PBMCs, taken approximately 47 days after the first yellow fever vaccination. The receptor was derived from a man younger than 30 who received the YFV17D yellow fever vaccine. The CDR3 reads CAISERQGGGSGANVLTF. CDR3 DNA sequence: TGTGCCATCAGTGAGCGCCAGGGCGGGGGCTCTGGGGCCAACGTCCTGACTTTC.